These 17 T cell receptor beta chains came from one sample sequenced in a study of persistence of HIV-infected CD4 T cells. The immunoSEQ assay was version 4, run in survey mode. TCRdb's table, derived via immunoSEQ multiplex PCR, lists solely in-frame clones and lacks some. The data hold about 40,000 clones, with around 80% observed a single time. Cells were stimulated with CMV-infected fibroblast lysates at approximately 10 ug/mL. CD40L-negative CD69-negative CD45RO-high memory CD4+ T cells were sorted as populations depleted of antigen-responding cells. Their target antigens are unknown. This specimen consisted of CD4+ T cells sorted from PBMCs after roughly 18-hour stimulation, obtained from a patient who received antiretroviral therapy. The receptors come from an adult man with HIV who was CMV-seropositive.

This chain connects TRBV5-4 to TRBJ2-2, with 7 bases fitting TRBD1. The CDR3 runs to 16 residues. Germline V lookup: CDR1 SGHNT, CDR2 YYREEE (reference sequence). V lost 2 bases to trimming and J lost 3 bases; unmatched junction nucleotides: 7. For the CDR3, the DNA is TGTGCCAGCAGCTTACCGGGACAGACATACACCGGGGAGCTGTTTTTT. This translates into CASSLPGQTYTGELFF.

V is TRBV5-1 and J is TRBJ1-2; 7 bases align to TRBD1. CDR1 and CDR2 from the germline V gene are SGHRS and YFSETQ. CDR3 length equals 17 residues. Trimming took 4 bases from V and 3 from J; bases not matched to a gene: 15. Here the CDR3 DNA reads TGCGCCAGCAGCGCATACCCGACAGGGATTCAGGACTATGGCTACACCTTC. Amino acids: CASSAYPTGIQDYGYTF.

The chain uses TRBV5-5 and TRBJ2-1; no reliable D call. In germline, CDR1 is SGHKS, CDR2 YYEKEE (reference sequence). The CDR3 covers 16 residues. V lost 0 bases, J lost 7 bases, and 17 bases lay in between. The CDR3 loop reads CASSLEGSLLFNEQFF. CDR3 in DNA: TGTGCCAGCAGCTTGGAAGGCTCCCTCTTATTTAATGAGCAGTTCTTC.

The V gene is TRBV5-4, the J gene TRBJ2-2; D uncertain. The CDR3 totals 14 residues. V shed 4 bases and J shed 3 bases, with 10 bases lying between them. Germline assignment: CDR1 SGHNT and CDR2 YYREEE (reference sequence). In nucleotides, the CDR3 is TGTGCCAGCAGCCCTGGGTTGGACACCGGGGAGCTGTTTTTT. Its protein product is CASSPGLDTGELFF.

This chain joins TRBV7-9 and TRBJ1-1; D remains unclear. Deletions cut 3 bases from V and 5 bases from J, with 10 bases between. Per the germline V gene, CDR1 is SEHNR and CDR2 is FQNEAQ (reference sequence). The length of the CDR3 is 13 residues. The CDR3 bases are TGTGCCAGCAGCTTGCGAATGGGAACTGAAGCTTTCTTT. The encoded protein is CASSLRMGTEAFF.

This clone was counted a single time. The chain employs TRBV30 and TRBJ1-6; D gene ambiguous. V was trimmed by 3 bases and J by 10 bases, leaving 10 bases between them. Germline loops: CDR1 GTSNPN, CDR2 SVGIG (reference sequence). The CDR3 extends over 12 amino acids. This chain's CDR3 is CAWSASGSPLHF. The CDR3 nucleotides are TGTGCCTGGAGCGCCTCGGGGTCACCCCTCCACTTT.

V and J are TRBV3-1 (or the pseudogene TRBV3-2) and TRBJ2-1; the D is unclear. V was clipped by 3 bases and J by 5 bases, with 14 bases between them. Germline CDR1 LGHDT, CDR2 YNNKEL (reference sequence). This CDR3 has 15 amino acids. The CDR3 DNA reads TGTGCCAGCAGCCATGGCCCGGAGACAAACAATGAGCAGTTCTTC. This translates into CASSHGPETNNEQFF.

V is TRBV7-8 and J is TRBJ2-7; 10 bases align to TRBD2. V trimming: 5 bases; J trimming: 0 bases; junction bases outside the gene matches: 7. The CDR3 sequence is 16 residues long. CDR1 and CDR2 from the germline V gene are SGHVS and FQNEAQ. The CDR3: CASSASGGGSSYEQYF. The CDR3 nucleotides are TGTGCCAGCAGCGCTAGCGGGGGAGGGAGCTCCTACGAGCAGTACTTC.

V usage is TRBV4-2 and J usage is TRBJ1-1, with TRBD1 matching over 9 bases. In germline, CDR1 is LGHNA, CDR2 YNFKEQ. Trimming removed 5 bases from V and 4 bases from J; junction bases left unmatched: 5. The CDR3 is 14 residues long. This CDR3 reads CASSSGTGRTEAFF. CDR3 nucleotides: TGTGCCAGCAGCTCCGGGACAGGGCGCACTGAAGCTTTCTTT.

The chain recombines TRBV28 with TRBJ1-4; 8 bases align to TRBD1. The CDR3 is 16 residues long. The junction had 10 bases not matched to a gene; V was cut back by 3 bases and J by 7 bases. Looked up from germline, CDR1 is MDHEN and CDR2 is SYDVKM. The CDR3 here is CASSFTPGGGSEKLFF. The DNA of the CDR3 is TGTGCCAGCAGTTTCACCCCAGGGGGCGGGTCTGAAAAACTGTTTTTT.

The chain couples TRBV7-9 to TRBJ1-2, with D perhaps matching TRBD1 (5 bases). Germline CDR1 SEHNR, CDR2 FQNEAQ (reference sequence). V lost 6 bases and J lost 5, with 22 bases in between. The CDR3 is made up of 16 amino acids. CDR3 coding DNA: TGTGCCAGCAGTAGAGCGGGAGGGGAGCCTGGGTATGGCTACACCTTC. It specifies CASSRAGGEPGYGYTF. The whole variable domain, filled in from reference TRBV7-9 and TRBJ1-2, reads DTGVSQNPRHKITKRGQNVTFRCDPISEHNRLYWYRQTLGQGPEFLTYFQNEAQLEKSRLLSDRFSAERPKGSFSTLEIQRTEQGDSAMYLCASSRAGGEPGYGYTFGSGTRLTVV.

The chain combines TRBV9 with TRBJ1-6; D ambiguous. The germline CDR1 and CDR2 sequences are SGDLS and YYNGEE. Trimming cost V 4 bases and J 6 bases, with 8 bases left between them. The CDR3 consists of 13 residues. CDR3 sequence reads: CASSPRSNSPLHF. The CDR3 region has the DNA TGTGCCAGCAGCCCCCGCAGTAATTCACCCCTCCACTTT.

The V call is TRBV2, the J call TRBJ1-2; no clear D gene. CDR3 length: 15 residues. V dropped 4 bases and J dropped 4 bases, with 16 bases sitting between them. CDR1 is SNHLY, CDR2 FYNNEI, per germline. The CDR3 DNA reads TGTGCCAGCAGTGCGAGGCAAACCAGGACCTATGGCTACACCTTC. It codes for CASSARQTRTYGYTF.

The rearrangement joins TRBV13 to TRBJ2-1, with 9 bases identical to TRBD2. Germline-derived CDR1 and CDR2 are PRHDT and FYEKMQ (reference sequence). V shed 8 bases, J shed 4 bases, and the junction held 6 bases outside the gene matches. There are 14 residues in the CDR3. The CDR3 sequence: CASVRSGGYNEQFF. The DNA of the CDR3 is TGTGCCAGCGTCCGTAGCGGGGGATACAATGAGCAGTTCTTC.

The J gene is TRBJ2-2, the V gene TRBV7-2; 10 bases align to TRBD2. The germline V gene has CDR1 SGHTA and CDR2 FQGNSA. The length of the CDR3 is 15 residues. The J segment lost 7 bases and the V segment lost 5 bases, leaving 7 bases of the junction unmatched. The CDR3 nucleotides are TGTGCCAGCAGCCCAGCGGGGGGGCGGGACGGGGAGCTGTTTTTT. Protein sequence: CASSPAGGRDGELFF.

In this sample, this clone turned up a few times. The chain has TRBV6-1 and TRBJ2-2; 9 bases agree with TRBD1. Germline CDR1 is MNHNS and CDR2 is SASEGT. The CDR3 is 16 amino acids. V dropped 3 bases and J dropped 7; count of bases not matched to a gene: 9. The CDR3 coding sequence is TGTGCCAGCAGTGAGGGGCGGGACAGGGAAGGCGGGGAGCTGTTTTTT. Its translation: CASSEGRDREGGELFF.

The genes are TRBV5-1 and TRBJ2-3, with 8 bases identical to TRBD2. The ends lost 4 bases at V and 5 bases at J; junction bases unmatched: 6. Germline V gene sequence: CDR1 SGHRS, CDR2 YFSETQ. The CDR3 loop spans 14 amino acids. The DNA of the CDR3 is TGCGCCAGCAGCCCCGGGGGGGCCGAAGATACGCAGTATTTT. It translates to CASSPGGAEDTQYF.